This T cell receptor (beta chain) was recorded in a study of T cell responses to AZD1222 COVID-19 vaccine. Study conclusions and caveats: There were vaccine-associated CD4 TCRs across spike, dominant at 160-218 and 743-854.

Clones were sequenced by immunoSEQ multiplex PCR, and TCRdb holds only the in-frame ones, with some missing. The table includes around 100,000 clones, about 88% detected once. This CDR3 is built from 13 residues. Germline V gene data show CDR1 as SGHTA and CDR2 as FQGNSA. Trimming left V 1 base short and J 3 bases short, with 6 bases between. To note about this clone: What it recognizes is unknown. Other DNA sequences in this specimen translate into the identical CDR3.

The chain uses TRBV7-2 and TRBJ1-2, with D unresolved. This sequence was found in an adult in good health. The source material was peripheral blood, sampled on day 0 of AZD1222 vaccination. DNA for the CDR3: TGTGCCAGCAGCTTAGGCAGAGACTATGGCTACACCTTC. It is translated as CASSLGRDYGYTF.